The text below deals with one T cell receptor beta chain. Its binding antigen is unknown. Base-call qualities are not available, and no considerably larger clone is one nucleotide away. The data were taken from a study of OX40 agonist ivuxolimab in advanced cancers. In the study overall: Ivuxolimab was a fully human IgG2 agonistic monoclonal antibody targeting the costimulatory receptor OX40 (CD134). Of the 52 patients in dose escalation, around 19 had hepatocellular carcinoma, approximately 15 had melanoma, 9 had renal cell carcinoma and 9 had head and neck cancer. Partial responses were achieved by three dose-escalation patients, of whom one had hepatocellular carcinoma and two had cutaneous melanoma. The paper covers the monotherapy dose-escalation part of the phase I ivuxolimab trial, which included N = 52 patients. The point of sequencing TCRbeta in the periphery was to test whether ivuxolimab changed TCR sequence diversity and drove clonal T-cell expansion. Patients were allowed to have had prior anti-PD-1, anti-PD-L1 or anti-CTLA-4 therapy, and approximately 43% of the dose-escalation patients had previously received checkpoint inhibitors. Intravenous ivuxolimab was administered to patients every 2 weeks at six dose levels: 0.01, 0.1, 0.3, 1.5, 3 and 10 mg/kg. In the dose-escalation cohort, roughly 80% of patients were male, and the mean age was roughly 60 years, with a range of about 23 to 90. The research as a whole found: After ivuxolimab, more expanded clones were found on average in CD8+ T cells than in CD4+ T cells. Low levels of normalized T-cell clonal expansion were also seen in some patients who did not respond. Which antigens the clonally expanded peripheral T cells were specific for was not determined. Clonal expansion of both CD4+ and CD8+ blood T cells was observed from baseline to week 6 at doses 0.1 to 3.0 mg/kg. In the 0.1-3.0 mg/kg groups, partial responders were among the patients with the lowest normalized peripheral clonal expansion, particularly in CD8+ T cells.

Spanning cysteine to phenylalanine, the CDR3 consists of 15 amino acids. The DNA shown is the 45-base CDR3, in frame from base 1. According to the germline V gene, CDR1 reads SNHLY and CDR2 reads FYNNEI. V lost 7 bases and J lost 1 base, and the count of bases not matched to a germline gene is 7. For sequencing of the TCRbeta CDR3 region, genomic DNA was extracted from the sorted cells. The immunoSEQ Assay was used for sequencing of TCRbeta CDR3 regions. Not all clones reach the TCRdb copy of this immuneACCESS table, which keeps in-frame sequences only. Checked studies attribute under half of the gap to unresolved V genes and leave the rest unexplained. The sample table contains 70,000 to 95,000 clones; only one count was recorded for around 86% of them. The ten largest clones take up 1.5% to 2% of the sample. The trial excluded patients who had a history of autoimmune disease or who were on systemic immunosuppression. Peripheral blood for TCR sequencing was collected from all dose cohorts at baseline, on cycle 4 day 1, and on cycle 7 day 1. The samples were drawn from a first-in-human, open-label, multicenter phase I dose-escalation trial of ivuxolimab. Adults with locally advanced or metastatic melanoma, renal cell carcinoma, hepatocellular carcinoma or head and neck squamous cell carcinoma were enrolled in the trial. Before TCR sequencing, CD4+ T cells and CD8+ T cells from peripheral blood were sorted into separate populations.

This receptor chain uses TRBV2 and TRBJ1-3, with 7 bases aligning to TRBD1. The starting material was CD4+ or CD8+ T cells sorted from blood, obtained in a trial of the OX40 agonist ivuxolimab. The receptor was isolated from an adult with an advanced solid tumor such as melanoma, head and neck, liver or kidney cancer. The CDR3 here reads CASTRTGLSGNTIYF. The nucleotides read TGTGCCAGCACCAGGACAGGTCTTTCTGGAAACACCATATATTTT.